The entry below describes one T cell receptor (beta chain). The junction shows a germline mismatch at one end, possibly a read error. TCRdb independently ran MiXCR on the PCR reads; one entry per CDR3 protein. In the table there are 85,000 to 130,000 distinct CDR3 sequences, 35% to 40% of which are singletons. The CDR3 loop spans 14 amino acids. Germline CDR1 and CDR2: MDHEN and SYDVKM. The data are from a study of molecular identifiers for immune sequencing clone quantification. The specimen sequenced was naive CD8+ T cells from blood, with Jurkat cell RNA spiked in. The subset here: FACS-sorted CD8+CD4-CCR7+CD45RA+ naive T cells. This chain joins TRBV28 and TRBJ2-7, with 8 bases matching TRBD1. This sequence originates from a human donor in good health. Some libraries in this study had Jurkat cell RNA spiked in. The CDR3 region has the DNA TGTCCCAGCAGCCTACTGGACAGGGCCTACGAGCAGTACTTC. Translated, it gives CPSSLLDRAYEQYF.